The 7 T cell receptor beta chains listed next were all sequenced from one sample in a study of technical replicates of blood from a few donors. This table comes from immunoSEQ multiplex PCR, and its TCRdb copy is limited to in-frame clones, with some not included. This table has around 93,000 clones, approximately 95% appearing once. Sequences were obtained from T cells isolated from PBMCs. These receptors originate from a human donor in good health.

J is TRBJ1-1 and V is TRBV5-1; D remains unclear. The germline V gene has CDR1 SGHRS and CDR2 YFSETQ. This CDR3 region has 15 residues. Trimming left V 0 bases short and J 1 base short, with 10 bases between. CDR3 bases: TGCGCCAGCAGCTTGGACGTGGAGGGGAACACTGAAGCTTTCTTT. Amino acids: CASSLDVEGNTEAFF. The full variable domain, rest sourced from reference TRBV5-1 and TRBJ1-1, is KAGVTQTPRYLIKTRGQQVTLSCSPISGHRSVSWYQQTPGQGLQFLFEYFSETQRNKGNFPGRFSGRQFSNSRSEMNVSTLELGDSALYLCASSLDVEGNTEAFFGQGTRLTVV.

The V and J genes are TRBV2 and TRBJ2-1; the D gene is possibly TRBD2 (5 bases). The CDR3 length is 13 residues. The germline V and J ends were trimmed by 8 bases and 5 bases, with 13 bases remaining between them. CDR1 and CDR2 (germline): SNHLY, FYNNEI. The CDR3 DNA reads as TGTGCCAGCTGCCCCGGGGTGAACAATGAGCAGTTCTTC. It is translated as CASCPGVNNEQFF.

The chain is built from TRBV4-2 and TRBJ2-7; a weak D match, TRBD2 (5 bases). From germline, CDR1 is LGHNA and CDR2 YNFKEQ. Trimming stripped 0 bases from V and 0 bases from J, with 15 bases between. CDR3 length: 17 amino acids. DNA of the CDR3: TGTGCCAGCAGCCAAGATCGGGAAGAGCGGAGCTCCTACGAGCAGTACTTC. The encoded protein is CASSQDREERSSYEQYF.

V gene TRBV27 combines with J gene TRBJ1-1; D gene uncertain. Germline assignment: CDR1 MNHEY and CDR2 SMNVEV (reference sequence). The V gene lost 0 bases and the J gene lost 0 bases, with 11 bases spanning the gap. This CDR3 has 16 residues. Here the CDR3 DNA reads TGTGCCAGCAGTTTATCGACTGCACGAATGAACACTGAAGCTTTCTTT. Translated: CASSLSTARMNTEAFF.

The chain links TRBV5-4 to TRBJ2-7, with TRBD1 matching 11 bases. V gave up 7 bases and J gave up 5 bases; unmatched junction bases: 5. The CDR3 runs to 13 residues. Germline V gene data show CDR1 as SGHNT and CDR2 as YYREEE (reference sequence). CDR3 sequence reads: CASAGTGGNEQYF. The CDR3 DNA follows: TGTGCCAGCGCCGGGACAGGGGGAAACGAGCAGTACTTC.

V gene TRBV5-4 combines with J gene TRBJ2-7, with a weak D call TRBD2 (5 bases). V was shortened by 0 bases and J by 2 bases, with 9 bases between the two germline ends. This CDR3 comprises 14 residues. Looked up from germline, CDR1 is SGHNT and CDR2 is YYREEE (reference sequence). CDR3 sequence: CASSLAERPYEQYF. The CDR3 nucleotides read TGTGCCAGCAGCTTGGCTGAGCGGCCCTACGAGCAGTACTTC.

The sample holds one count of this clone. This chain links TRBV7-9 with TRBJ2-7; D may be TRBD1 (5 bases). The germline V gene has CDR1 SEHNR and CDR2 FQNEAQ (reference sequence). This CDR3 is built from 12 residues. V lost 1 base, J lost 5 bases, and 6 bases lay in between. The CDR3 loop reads CASSLVGDEQYF. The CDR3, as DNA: TGTGCCAGCAGCTTAGTAGGGGACGAGCAGTACTTC.